These 26 T cell receptor beta chains originate from one sample sequenced in a study of shared clonotypes between healthy human individuals. The method was immunoSEQ multiplex PCR; TCRdb's version includes in-frame clones alone and lacks a portion of them. The sample lists 1.6 million or so clones, about 98.5% occurring once. The specimen sequenced was naive CD4+ T cells sorted from blood. Subset denoted: CD45RA+ positively selected. The receptor source for this set is a man younger than 45 in good health.

This clone was counted once. The chain combines TRBV5-1 with TRBJ2-5, with TRBD2 matching over 7 bases. Looked up from germline, CDR1 is SGHRS and CDR2 is YFSETQ. The J segment lost 0 bases and the V segment lost 7 bases, leaving 3 bases of the junction unmatched. The CDR3 runs to 13 residues. Here the CDR3 reads CASGAGNQETQYF. DNA for the CDR3: TGCGCCAGCGGAGCGGGAAACCAAGAGACCCAGTACTTC.

This clone was observed a single time. The chain couples TRBV6-6 to TRBJ2-3; tentatively, D is TRBD2 (6 bases). V gave up 2 bases and J gave up 4 bases, with 13 bases separating them. CDR1 and CDR2 (germline): MNHNY, SVGAGI (reference sequence). The length of the CDR3 is 15 residues. The CDR3 sequence: CASSYRRLEPDTQYF. Here the CDR3 DNA reads TGTGCCAGCAGTTACCGTCGACTAGAACCAGATACGCAGTATTTT.

A word on this clone: Being one base from a much bigger clone, this may be a read error. Written as DNA, the CDR3 is TGTGCCAGCAGCGGGACAGGGAATCAGCCCCAGCATTTT. Translating gives CASSGTGNQPQHF. The chain couples TRBV27 to TRBJ1-5; 9 nucleotides align to TRBD1. The V segment lost 6 bases and the J segment 4 bases; nucleotides outside the gene matches: 1. Germline V gives CDR1 MNHEY, CDR2 SMNVEV (reference sequence). The CDR3 length is 13 residues.

This clone has just a few counts. The CDR3 coding sequence is TGTGCCAGCGGGTGGACAGGGGGCGGCGAGCAGTACTTC. As protein: CASGWTGGGEQYF. The chain has TRBV27 and TRBJ2-7, with 11 nucleotides matching TRBD1. The CDR3 extends over 13 amino acids. Germline CDR1 is MNHEY and CDR2 is SMNVEV (reference sequence). V dropped 8 bases and J dropped 6; count of bases not matched to a gene: 6.

V is TRBV7-9 and J is TRBJ2-2; D assignment may be TRBD1 or TRBD2 (5 bases each). The CDR3 totals 16 residues. In germline, CDR1 is SEHNR, CDR2 FQNEAQ (reference sequence). Deletions cut 3 bases from V and 0 bases from J, with 11 bases between. CDR3 in amino acids: CASSFQGRTNTGELFF. The CDR3 region has the DNA TGTGCCAGCAGCTTCCAGGGACGGACGAACACCGGGGAGCTGTTTTTT.

The V gene is TRBV29-1, the J gene TRBJ2-1, with TRBD2 identical over 10 bases. The CDR3 covers 13 residues. Germline V gives CDR1 SQVTM, CDR2 ANQGSEA. V shed 7 bases and J 9 bases; nucleotides not matched to a gene: 9. The CDR3 nucleotides read TGCAGCGCGGGGGCTAGCGGGAGCGGTGAGCAGTTCTTC. Residues: CSAGASGSGEQFF.

The chain carries TRBV5-8 and TRBJ1-3; 7 bases fit TRBD1. This CDR3 is 15 amino acids long. With V trimmed by 2 bases and J by 9 bases, 11 bases remained unmatched. Germline-derived CDR1 and CDR2 are SGHTS and YDEGEE. CDR3: CASSFPDRVVGTIYF. CDR3 in DNA: TGTGCCAGCAGCTTTCCTGACAGGGTGGTTGGCACCATATATTTT.

The V call is TRBV18, the J call TRBJ2-5; D is possibly TRBD2 (6 bases). V lost 8 bases and J lost 2, with 9 bases in between. CDR3 length equals 12 residues. The germline gives CDR1 KGHSH, CDR2 LQKENI. The CDR3 DNA is TGTGCCAGCACCCGGGGGCAAGAGACCCAGTACTTC. Its translation: CASTRGQETQYF.

The DNA for the CDR3 is TGTGCCAGCAGTTTGTCTATCGGGCCCCAGCATTTT. It specifies CASSLSIGPQHF. The gene calls are TRBV28 and TRBJ1-5; D is unresolved. Trimming took 3 bases from V and 9 from J, leaving 9 bases between them. The germline gives CDR1 MDHEN, CDR2 SYDVKM. CDR3 length: 12 residues.

V usage is TRBV29-1 and J usage is TRBJ2-1, with TRBD1 matching 8 bases. Looked up from germline, CDR1 is SQVTM and CDR2 is ANQGSEA. V shed 7 bases, J shed 0 bases, and the junction held 11 bases outside the gene matches. The CDR3 contains 16 residues. This CDR3 is CSADRGGSGSYNEQFF. CDR3 bases: TGCAGCGCAGACAGGGGAGGATCGGGCTCCTACAATGAGCAGTTCTTC.

This clone was observed once. This sample includes further DNA sequences coding for the same CDR3. This chain joins TRBV7-2 and TRBJ2-3, with D possibly matching TRBD2 (5 bases). CDR3 size: 14 residues. Between the trimmed V and J ends, which lost 2 bases and 6 bases, there was a span of 12 bases. Germline values: CDR1 SGHTA, CDR2 FQGNSA. In DNA, the CDR3 is TGTGCCAGCAGCTTATTCCCTAGCTCGGATACGCAGTATTTT. Amino acids: CASSLFPSSDTQYF. Full variable domain (outside the CDR3, taken from reference TRBV7-2 and TRBJ2-3): GAGVSQSPSNKVTEKGKDVELRCDPISGHTALYWYRQSLGQGLEFLIYFQGNSAPDKSGLPSDRFSAERTGGSVSTLTIQRTQQEDSAVYLCASSLFPSSDTQYFGPGTRLTVL.

The rearrangement joins TRBV14 to TRBJ2-1; TRBD2 agrees at 13 bases. This CDR3 contains 20 residues. Germline V CDR1 and CDR2: SGHDN, FVKESK. Germline trimming cut 0 bases from V and 6 bases from J; bases unmatched to any gene: 14. The CDR3 spells CASSQERLAGGRVFGNEQFF. The CDR3 bases are TGTGCCAGCAGCCAAGAGAGACTAGCGGGAGGTAGGGTTTTCGGCAATGAGCAGTTCTTC. Combining the CDR3 with reference TRBV14 and TRBJ2-1 gives the whole variable domain EAGVTQFPSHSVIEKGQTVTLRCDPISGHDNLYWYRRVMGKEIKFLLHFVKESKQDESGMPNNRFLAERTGGTYSTLKVQPAELEDSGVYFCASSQERLAGGRVFGNEQFFGPGTRLTVL.

The V and J genes are TRBV30 and TRBJ2-3; D is undetermined. Looked up from germline, CDR1 is GTSNPN and CDR2 is SVGIG (reference sequence). This CDR3 has 13 residues. Trimming removed 7 bases at V and 2 bases at J, with 13 bases between. Here the CDR3 DNA reads TGTGCCTCCGGAAAAATGAACACAGATACGCAGTATTTT. Amino acid sequence: CASGKMNTDTQYF.

Regarding this clone: Other nucleotide sequences from this sample produce the same CDR3. This chain joins TRBV5-4 and TRBJ1-5, with D hard to call. This CDR3 is built from 13 residues. Germline V gives CDR1 SGHNT, CDR2 YYREEE (reference sequence). Trimming cost V 3 bases and J 2 bases, with 6 bases left between them. The CDR3 coding sequence is TGTGCCAGCAGCTCCGGGGGCAATCAGCCCCAGCATTTT. It is translated as CASSSGGNQPQHF.

As to this clone: This sample also contains other DNA sequences that code for the same CDR3. This sequence joins TRBV29-1 and TRBJ2-1; unclear D gene. In germline, CDR1 is SQVTM, CDR2 ANQGSEA. The V end lost 7 bases, the J end lost 4 bases, and 5 bases lay between the germline ends. The CDR3 extends over 10 amino acids. The CDR3 DNA follows: TGCAGCGGTTCTTACAATGAGCAGTTCTTC. Translation: CSGSYNEQFF.

The V gene is TRBV4-3, the J gene TRBJ1-5; 7 bases are a match to TRBD1. This CDR3 has 14 amino acids. The junction had 6 bases not matched to a gene; V was cut back by 4 bases and J by 6 bases. Germline V gene lookup returns CDR1 LGHNA and CDR2 YSLEER. In nucleotides, the CDR3 is TGCGCCAGCAGCCCCGGGACAGATTTTCAGCCCCAGCATTTT. Amino acid sequence: CASSPGTDFQPQHF.

J is TRBJ2-7 and V is TRBV5-1; 7 nucleotides line up with TRBD2. The trim removed 4 bases at V and 2 bases at J, leaving 9 bases unmatched. Germline V gene data show CDR1 as SGHRS and CDR2 as YFSETQ. This CDR3 has 15 amino acids. The CDR3, as DNA: TGCGCCAGCAGCCTGGGAGGGCCGGGACCCTACGAGCAGTACTTC. It specifies CASSLGGPGPYEQYF.

This chain links TRBV21-1 with TRBJ1-5; TRBD1, as called in the table, went unchecked against the DNA. TRBV21-1 is labeled a pseudogene. CDR3 length: 15 residues. CDR3 coding DNA: TGTGCCAGCATCGTACGACAGGACCACAATCAGCCCCAGCATTTT. This codes for CASIVRQDHNQPQHF.

V usage is TRBV9 and J usage is TRBJ2-3; D possibly corresponds to TRBD2 (6 bases). V dropped 4 bases and J dropped 0 bases, with 12 bases sitting between them. From germline, CDR1 is SGDLS and CDR2 YYNGEE. The CDR3 is 15 residues long. The CDR3 spells CASSWRETSTDTQYF. CDR3 DNA sequence: TGTGCCAGCAGCTGGCGGGAAACTAGCACAGATACGCAGTATTTT. The full variable domain, completed using reference TRBV9 and TRBJ2-3, is DSGVTQTPKHLITATGQRVTLRCSPRSGDLSVYWYQQSLDQGLQFLIQYYNGEERAKGNILERFSAQQFPDLHSELNLSSLELGDSALYFCASSWRETSTDTQYFGPGTRLTVL.

This clone is a singleton in its sample. The DNA for the CDR3 is TGTGCCAGCAGTTACGGGTCCGGAACTGGGGCCAACGTCCTGACTTTC. It encodes CASSYGSGTGANVLTF. This chain links TRBV6-5 with TRBJ2-6; no firm D call. The CDR3 loop spans 16 amino acids. CDR1 and CDR2 from the germline V gene are MNHEY and SVGAGI. The V gene lost 2 bases and the J gene lost 2 bases, with 10 bases spanning the gap.

This clone appeared a few times. Other DNA sequences from this sample encode an identical CDR3 as well. The chain employs TRBV7-9 and TRBJ2-7, with TRBD1 matching over 8 bases. Germline assignment: CDR1 SEHNR and CDR2 FQNEAQ (reference sequence). V lost 3 bases, J lost 1 base, and 2 bases stayed unmatched. The CDR3 is 14 amino acids. The CDR3 DNA sequence: TGTGCCAGCAGCTTGGACAGGGCATCCTACGAGCAGTACTTC. It specifies CASSLDRASYEQYF.

The chain uses TRBV21-1 and TRBJ1-5; TRBD1 was called by the table and not checked on the DNA. TRBV21-1 is annotated as a pseudogene. The CDR3 runs to 16 residues. CDR3: CASSKASTGSNQPQHF. CDR3 in DNA: TGTGCCAGCAGCAAAGCCAGTACAGGTAGCAATCAGCCCCAGCATTTT.

This clone appeared a single time. This chain connects TRBV27 to TRBJ2-1; D is uncertain. Germline lookup yields CDR1 MNHEY and CDR2 SMNVEV (reference sequence). Trimming removed 8 bases at V and 4 bases at J, with 9 bases between. The CDR3 runs to 12 residues. CDR3 in amino acids: CASLSYYNEQFF. The CDR3 DNA reads TGTGCCAGCCTTTCTTATTACAATGAGCAGTTCTTC.

The chain combines TRBV10-1 with TRBJ1-1, with 8 bases fitting TRBD1. The J segment lost 2 bases and the V segment lost 6 bases, leaving 5 bases of the junction unmatched. This CDR3 has 14 amino acids. Per the germline V gene, CDR1 is WNHNN and CDR2 is SYGVQD (reference sequence). The CDR3 DNA reads TGCGCCAGCAGCAGGGACAGGAGAAACACTGAAGCTTTCTTT. Translation gives CASSRDRRNTEAFF.

This clone was seen a single time. The V call is TRBV7-9, the J call TRBJ2-5; unclear D gene. Trimming took 3 bases from V and 3 from J, leaving 8 bases between them. This CDR3 spans 13 amino acids. Germline V gene lookup returns CDR1 SEHNR and CDR2 FQNEAQ (reference sequence). The CDR3 here is CASSFPLEETQYF. CDR3 in DNA: TGTGCCAGCAGCTTCCCCCTAGAAGAGACCCAGTACTTC.

This chain links TRBV6-4 with TRBJ2-1; D assignment may be TRBD1 or TRBD2 (6 bases each). The V gene lost 0 bases and the J gene lost 14 bases, with 14 bases spanning the gap. This CDR3 spans 13 amino acids. Germline loops: CDR1 MRHNA, CDR2 SNTAGT. The CDR3 region is CASSDSRRGVKFF. CDR3 nucleotides: TGTGCCAGCAGTGACTCGAGGAGGGGGGTTAAGTTCTTC.